Below are 32 T cell receptor beta chains sequenced from a single sample in a study of a mutant IDH1 vaccine in newly diagnosed glioma. Noted time point: week 35, safety follow-up. Vaccine doses each comprised 300 ug of mutant IDH1 20-mer peptide, with topical imiquimod. The method was immunoSEQ multiplex PCR; TCRdb's version includes in-frame clones alone and lacks a portion of them. Of tens of thousands of clones in the sample, roughly 91% were seen once. For these TCRs, the target antigens are not known. The sequencing used PBMCs, collected from a glioma patient whose treatment included an IDH1 peptide vaccine. The receptors originated from a woman aged 40-49 years with glioma.

V and J are TRBV6-1 and TRBJ1-2, with 9 bases that match TRBD1. CDR3 length equals 14 residues. The trim removed 6 bases at V and 11 bases at J, leaving 13 bases unmatched. Germline CDR1 reads MNHNS; CDR2 reads SASEGT. The CDR3, as DNA: TGTGCCAGCAGGGAACCTGGGACAGGGAATAGTTACACCTTC. As protein: CASREPGTGNSYTF.

The chain has TRBV19 and TRBJ2-1, with no clear D. The V gene lost 10 bases and the J gene lost 4 bases, with 8 bases spanning the gap. Germline values: CDR1 LNHDA, CDR2 SQIVND (reference sequence). There are 11 residues in the CDR3. The CDR3 sequence is CATRLYNEQFF. Written as DNA, the CDR3 is TGTGCCACGCGGTTATACAATGAGCAGTTCTTC.

The genes are TRBV10-2 and TRBJ2-7, with 16 bases identical to TRBD2. J was trimmed by 6 bases and V by 4 bases; bases with no gene match: 6. The V gene's germline CDR1 is WSHSY and CDR2 SAAADI. This CDR3 comprises 16 residues. In nucleotides, the CDR3 is TGCGCCAGCAGTGGCCGGGGGACTAGCGGGGGGGCCGAGCAGTACTTC. Its protein is CASSGRGTSGGAEQYF.

V usage is TRBV29-1 and J usage is TRBJ2-1, with 9 positions matching TRBD2. The CDR3 is made up of 15 amino acids. V was clipped by 6 bases and J by 6 bases; unmatched bases: 12. Germline V gene data show CDR1 as SQVTM and CDR2 as ANQGSEA. CDR3 loop: CSVRRVASGVNEQFF. The CDR3 region has the DNA TGCAGCGTCCGGAGGGTGGCTAGCGGGGTCAATGAGCAGTTCTTC.

The V gene is TRBV4-1, the J gene TRBJ1-1, with D uncertain. The CDR3 loop spans 15 amino acids. Germline assignment: CDR1 MGHRA and CDR2 YSYEKL. The V gene lost 1 base and the J gene lost 1 base, with 10 bases spanning the gap. This chain's CDR3 is CASSQGLRWNTEAFF. The CDR3 coding sequence is TGCGCCAGCAGCCAAGGCCTTAGGTGGAACACTGAAGCTTTCTTT.

The genes are TRBV4-1 and TRBJ2-6; 8 bases are a match to TRBD1. This CDR3 has 16 residues. Germline CDR1 is MGHRA and CDR2 is YSYEKL. J gave up 3 bases and V 5 bases, and 6 bases lay outside the gene matches. The CDR3 bases are TGCGCCAGCAGCTCAGGGGGCGCGAATGGGGCCAACGTCCTGACTTTC. Protein: CASSSGGANGANVLTF.

This chain links TRBV5-5 with TRBJ1-4; D call uncertain. The CDR3 has 15 amino acids. The germline V gene encodes CDR1 SGHKS and CDR2 YYEKEE (reference sequence). Trimming shortened V by 2 bases and J by 5 bases, and 13 bases separated the two germline ends. The CDR3 sequence: CASSFTEYSNEKLFF. The CDR3 coding sequence is TGTGCCAGCAGCTTCACAGAATATTCGAATGAAAAACTGTTTTTT. The variable domain in full, with the rest retrieved from reference TRBV5-5 and TRBJ1-4, is DAGVTQSPTHLIKTRGQQVTLRCSPISGHKSVSWYQQVLGQGPQFIFQYYEKEERGRGNFPDRFSARQFPNYSSELNVNALLLGDSALYLCASSFTEYSNEKLFFGSGTQLSVL.

V usage is TRBV7-9 and J usage is TRBJ1-5; the D gene is possibly TRBD1 (5 bases). The CDR3 runs to 17 residues. V was cut by 2 bases and J by 0 bases, with 14 bases left in between. Germline V lookup: CDR1 SEHNR, CDR2 FQNEAQ (reference sequence). The CDR3 bases are TGTGCCAGCAGCTTAACGGAGGGACGGCATAGCAATCAGCCCCAGCATTTT. Amino acids: CASSLTEGRHSNQPQHF.

V is TRBV4-3 and J is TRBJ2-3, with 9 bases that match TRBD1. This CDR3 is built from 15 residues. Trimming removed 4 bases from V and 6 bases from J; junction bases left unmatched: 8. Germline-derived CDR1 and CDR2 are LGHNA and YSLEER. Written as DNA, the CDR3 is TGCGCCAGCAGCCTCACAGGGGGCGTCTGGGATACGCAGTATTTT. It translates to CASSLTGGVWDTQYF.

This CDR3 reads CASRGTGEHQPQHF. The CDR3 region has the DNA TGTGCCAGCAGAGGGACAGGGGAACATCAGCCCCAGCATTTT. This rearrangement joins TRBV25-1 to TRBJ1-5; 10 bases fit TRBD1. The CDR3 loop spans 14 amino acids. V gave up 6 bases and J gave up 5 bases; unmatched junction bases: 4. In germline, CDR1 is MGHDK, CDR2 SYGVNS.

V usage is TRBV5-1 and J usage is TRBJ2-1; unclear D gene. Trimming shortened V by 3 bases and J by 9 bases, and 7 bases separated the two germline ends. CDR1 and CDR2 from the germline V gene are SGHRS and YFSETQ. The CDR3 contains 11 residues. This CDR3 reads CASSSTGEQFF. The DNA of the CDR3 is TGCGCCAGCAGCTCCACCGGTGAGCAGTTCTTC.

CDR3 sequence: CATSRGRGGSYNEQFF. CDR3 DNA: TGTGCCACCAGCAGAGGCCGGGGGGGGTCCTACAATGAGCAGTTCTTC. The rearrangement links TRBV15 to TRBJ2-1; TRBD2 matches 8 bases. The germline CDR1 and CDR2 sequences are LNHNV and YYDKDF (reference sequence). V shed 1 base and J 1 base; nucleotides not matched to a gene: 3. The CDR3 consists of 16 residues.

This clone was counted between two and nine times. The rearrangement joins TRBV5-1 to TRBJ2-3; a possible D gene is TRBD2 (6 bases). The CDR3 is 14 amino acids. V lost 2 bases and J 5 bases, leaving 12 bases between the germline ends. Germline lookup yields CDR1 SGHRS and CDR2 YFSETQ. For the CDR3, the DNA is TGCGCCAGCAGCTTAATTCCCGGGGGAGATACGCAGTATTTT. This gives the protein CASSLIPGGDTQYF.

V usage is TRBV2 and J usage is TRBJ2-1; tentatively, D is TRBD2 (5 bases). Germline CDR1 reads SNHLY; CDR2 reads FYNNEI. This CDR3 region has 11 residues. V shed 4 bases and J shed 10 bases, with 8 bases lying between them. As DNA, the CDR3 is TGTGCCAGCAGTGGGACGGGAGAGCAGTTCTTC. Protein: CASSGTGEQFF. The full variable domain, rest sourced from reference TRBV2 and TRBJ2-1, is EPEVTQTPSHQVTQMGQEVILRCVPISNHLYFYWYRQILGQKVEFLVSFYNNEISEKSEIFDDQFSVERPDGSNFTLKIRSTKLEDSAMYFCASSGTGEQFFGPGTRLTVL.

The V gene is TRBV10-3, the J gene TRBJ2-7, with 9 bases lining up with TRBD1. The CDR3 loop spans 13 amino acids. CDR1 is ENHRY and CDR2 is SYGVKD in the germline V gene. Trimming at V came to 8 bases and at J to 4 bases, leaving 6 bases not matched to a gene. The CDR3 reads CAIGPGTGYEQYF. The CDR3 nucleotides are TGTGCCATCGGACCCGGGACAGGGTACGAGCAGTACTTC.

The chain links TRBV10-2 to TRBJ2-7; 9 nucleotides agree with TRBD2. The germline V gene encodes CDR1 WSHSY and CDR2 SAAADI. The V segment lost 6 bases and the J segment 5 bases; nucleotides outside the gene matches: 8. CDR3 length equals 14 residues. In DNA, the CDR3 is TGCGCCAGCAGGGAGGGACTAGCTTTAGACGAGCAGTACTTC. Residues: CASREGLALDEQYF.

The rearrangement joins TRBV5-5 to TRBJ1-2; 7 positions match TRBD1. Germline CDR1 and CDR2: SGHKS and YYEKEE (reference sequence). The CDR3 consists of 15 residues. Unmatched junction bases numbered 4, after V lost 0 bases and J lost 2 bases. Here the CDR3 reads CASSLEGALNYGYTF. CDR3 nucleotide sequence: TGTGCCAGCAGCTTGGAGGGGGCGTTAAACTATGGCTACACCTTC.

The rearrangement joins TRBV4-3 to TRBJ2-7, with D tentatively TRBD2 (6 bases). This CDR3 has 15 residues. Per the germline V gene, CDR1 is LGHNA and CDR2 is YSLEER. V lost 0 bases and J lost 6, with 15 bases in between. CDR3 protein: CASSQDTEGGIEQYF. The DNA of the CDR3 is TGCGCCAGCAGCCAAGATACGGAGGGAGGAATCGAGCAGTACTTC.

The chain couples TRBV11-2 to TRBJ1-1; D remains unclear. Germline V gene lookup returns CDR1 SGHAT and CDR2 FQNNGV. Between the trimmed V and J ends, which lost 5 bases and 8 bases, there was a span of 9 bases. The CDR3 runs 11 residues. CDR3 sequence reads: CASSPTQEAFF. As DNA, the CDR3 is TGTGCCAGCAGCCCGACACAAGAAGCTTTCTTT.

The chain links TRBV27 to TRBJ2-7; TRBD1 might be the D (6 bases). Between the trimmed V and J ends, which lost 3 bases and 6 bases, there was a span of 18 bases. Germline values: CDR1 MNHEY, CDR2 SMNVEV (reference sequence). The CDR3 consists of 15 residues. The CDR3 protein is CASSLVAGVGGEQYF. CDR3 DNA sequence: TGTGCCAGCAGTTTGGTGGCAGGGGTGGGTGGCGAGCAGTACTTC.

V and J are TRBV6-5 and TRBJ2-7; 12 positions agree with TRBD1. V lost 0 bases to trimming and J lost 7 bases; unmatched junction nucleotides: 4. From germline, CDR1 is MNHEY and CDR2 SVGAGI. This CDR3 region has 15 residues. CDR3 sequence reads: CASSYSGQGAGEQYF. CDR3 DNA sequence: TGTGCCAGCAGTTACTCGGGACAGGGGGCGGGGGAGCAGTACTTC.

The rearrangement uses TRBV12-5 and TRBJ2-7; D not certain. This CDR3 region has 16 residues. CDR1 is LGHNT and CDR2 is FRNRAP in the germline V gene. V dropped 6 bases and J dropped 0 bases, with 18 bases sitting between them. The CDR3 loop reads CASGGGSLASSYEQYF. The DNA for the CDR3 is TGTGCTAGTGGGGGCGGTAGTTTGGCCAGCTCCTACGAGCAGTACTTC.

The chain links TRBV9 to TRBJ2-3; possible D gene TRBD2, 5 bases. Germline V gene data show CDR1 as SGDLS and CDR2 as YYNGEE. V gave up 4 bases and J gave up 0 bases, with 12 bases separating them. The CDR3 totals 15 residues. The CDR3 is CASSNRELSTDTQYF. DNA for the CDR3: TGTGCCAGCAGCAACCGGGAACTCAGCACAGATACGCAGTATTTT.

This chain links TRBV2 with TRBJ2-3; D is perhaps TRBD2 (6 bases). V was pared by 8 bases and J by 6 bases, with 15 bases between. This CDR3 region has 13 residues. Germline V gives CDR1 SNHLY, CDR2 FYNNEI. CDR3 in DNA: TGTGCCAGCCGGAGGGGAGTAGGGGATACGCAGTATTTT. This translates into CASRRGVGDTQYF.

The V and J genes are TRBV5-3 and TRBJ1-5; D unresolved. TRBV5-3 is labeled an ORF, and its function is uncertain. The V end lost 1 base, the J end lost 0 bases, and 17 bases lay between the germline ends. This CDR3 contains 18 residues. This CDR3 reads CARSLFVSSDYSNQPQHF. The CDR3 coding sequence is TGTGCCAGAAGCTTGTTCGTCAGCAGCGACTATAGCAATCAGCCCCAGCATTTT.

This chain uses TRBV27 with TRBJ2-2; possible D gene TRBD1, 5 bases. Germline CDR1 is MNHEY and CDR2 is SMNVEV (reference sequence). The CDR3 covers 14 residues. With 2 bases removed from V and 1 base from J, the gap between germline ends came to 5 bases. The DNA for the CDR3 is TGTGCCAGCAGTTTAGGACAGAACACCGGGGAGCTGTTTTTT. Its translation is CASSLGQNTGELFF.

This sequence joins TRBV4-2 and TRBJ2-3; possibly TRBD2 for D (7 bases). There are 17 residues in the CDR3. Per the germline V gene, CDR1 is LGHNA and CDR2 is YNFKEQ. V dropped 0 bases and J dropped 3 bases, with 16 bases sitting between them. Here the CDR3 reads CASSQDEGGDWTDTQYF. DNA of the CDR3: TGTGCCAGCAGCCAAGATGAGGGGGGGGATTGGACAGATACGCAGTATTTT.

The V and J genes are TRBV7-8 and TRBJ1-5; D is uncertain. The CDR3 spans 17 residues. V was trimmed by 4 bases and J by 0 bases, leaving 16 bases between them. Germline CDR1 reads SGHVS; CDR2 reads FQNEAQ. Written as DNA, the CDR3 is TGTGCCAGCAGCTACTCCGGGCCGGCGCATAGCAATCAGCCCCAGCATTTT. This translates into CASSYSGPAHSNQPQHF.

This clone was detected only a few times. V usage is TRBV7-9 and J usage is TRBJ1-4; TRBD1 agrees at 9 bases. This CDR3 region has 18 residues. Trimming took 2 bases from V and 0 from J; bases not matched to a gene: 7. Germline V gene data show CDR1 as SEHNR and CDR2 as FQNEAQ (reference sequence). CDR3 sequence (DNA): TGTGCCAGCAGCTTACCCGGGACAGGGACGGCAACTAATGAAAAACTGTTTTTT. This codes for CASSLPGTGTATNEKLFF.

The rearrangement joins TRBV5-1 to TRBJ2-7; possible D gene TRBD2, 5 bases. The V and J ends lost 3 bases and 7 bases respectively, with 11 bases between them. Looked up from germline, CDR1 is SGHRS and CDR2 is YFSETQ. The CDR3 is made up of 12 amino acids. Here the CDR3 reads CASSSQLDEQYF. The DNA of the CDR3 is TGCGCCAGCAGCTCCCAACTAGATGAGCAGTACTTC.

This chain uses TRBV2 with TRBJ1-5; a weak D match, TRBD1 (5 bases). Trimming stripped 7 bases from V and 5 bases from J, with 12 bases between. Germline V gene lookup returns CDR1 SNHLY and CDR2 FYNNEI. This CDR3 is built from 13 residues. CDR3 nucleotides: TGTGCCAGCAACCAGGGAATCTATCAGCCCCAGCATTTT. It encodes CASNQGIYQPQHF.

The chain links TRBV5-5 to TRBJ1-1, with D possibly being TRBD1 (5 bases). V gave up 0 bases and J gave up 1 base, with 7 bases separating them. Germline loops: CDR1 SGHKS, CDR2 YYEKEE (reference sequence). The CDR3 is made up of 14 amino acids. The CDR3 here is CASSLGQRNTEAFF. CDR3 DNA: TGTGCCAGCAGCTTGGGACAGAGGAACACTGAAGCTTTCTTT.